This TCR beta chain was sequenced during a study of shared clonotypes between healthy human individuals. Study results and limitations: Clonotypes shared by all four donors outscored non-shared clonotypes in generation probability.

Splitting of each subset's genomic DNA was done evenly across several immunoSEQ plates. Sequencing was performed with immunoSEQ multiplex PCR; in TCRdb, only in-frame clones are kept and a portion is missing. In the table there are 2 million to 2.5 million clones, more than 85% of which are singletons. Note on this clone: The antigen remains undetermined.

Germline-derived CDR1 and CDR2 are ENHRY and SYGVKD. V lost 6 bases, J lost 2 bases, and 0 bases stayed unmatched. The CDR3 runs 14 residues. The specimen was naive CD4+ T cells from PBMCs. Subset indicated: CD45RA+ positively selected. V is TRBV10-3 and J is TRBJ2-1; TRBD2 aligns across 11 bases. This sequence originates from a man younger than 30 in good health. Some clones in this sample may be carry-over from other donors' samples. CDR3 sequence: CAIRGLAAYNEQFF. CDR3 DNA sequence: TGTGCCATCAGGGGACTAGCGGCCTACAATGAGCAGTTCTTC.